One and the same sample provided the 31 T cell receptor beta chains below, sequenced in a study of early T cells in non-severe SARS-CoV-2 infection. TCRdb fed the 5' RACE reads into MiXCR, producing one record per CDR3 protein. The data contain tens of thousands of distinct CDR3 sequences, approximately 5.2% of them singletons. Sequencing used whole blood. The source of these receptors is an adult who was a healthcare worker with PCR-confirmed SARS-CoV-2 infection or an uninfected control (not recorded which).

The chain joins TRBV6-5 to TRBJ1-1; D is ambiguous. CDR1 and CDR2 from the germline V gene are MNHEY and SVGAGI. Trimming left V 5 bases short and J 2 bases short, with 12 bases between. The CDR3 extends over 14 amino acids. CDR3 residues: CASSPQTGNTEAFF. As DNA, the CDR3 is TGTGCCAGCAGTCCGCAGACCGGAAACACTGAAGCTTTCTTT.

This clonotype came up many times. The chain is built from TRBV6-2 or TRBV6-3 and TRBJ2-1; 8 bases line up with TRBD1. Germline V gene data show CDR1 as MNHEY and CDR2 as SVGEGT. J lost 0 bases, V lost 2 bases, and 0 bases had no gene match. CDR3 length: 15 residues. CDR3 sequence: CASSYTGGSYNEQFF. The CDR3 bases are TGTGCCAGCAGTTACACAGGGGGCTCCTACAATGAGCAGTTCTTC.

This clonotype was recorded at least ten times. The chain joins TRBV5-1 to TRBJ1-6; maybe TRBD1 (5 bases). The CDR3 runs 16 residues. The V end lost 0 bases, the J end lost 11 bases, and 18 bases lay between the germline ends. Germline V gene sequence: CDR1 SGHRS, CDR2 YFSETQ. The DNA of the CDR3 is TGCGCCAGCAGCTTGGGGGGCAGGGCGGCGGAGACACCCCTCCACTTT. This translates into CASSLGGRAAETPLHF.

CDR3 region: CASSPRPRGLAFF. Here the CDR3 DNA reads TGTGCCAGCAGCCCCCGGCCGAGGGGGCTAGCTTTCTTT. J is TRBJ1-1 and V is TRBV7-8, with TRBD1 identical over 7 bases. Trimming at V came to 5 bases and at J to 10 bases, leaving 10 bases not matched to a gene. The V gene's germline CDR1 is SGHVS and CDR2 FQNEAQ. The CDR3 loop spans 13 amino acids. The whole variable domain, filled in from reference TRBV7-8 and TRBJ1-1, reads GAGVSQSPRYKVAKRGQDVALRCDPISGHVSLFWYQQALGQGPEFLTYFQNEAQLDKSGLPSDRFFAERPEGSVSTLKIQRTQQEDSAVYLCASSPRPRGLAFFGQGTRLTVV.

By sample fraction, this clonotype is medium-sized. The chain links TRBV6-4 to TRBJ2-2; a weak D match, TRBD2 (6 bases). The CDR3 spans 14 residues. Germline V CDR1 and CDR2: MRHNA, SNTAGT. V was trimmed by 2 bases and J by 6 bases, leaving 10 bases between them. The CDR3 spells CASSDRLEAGELFF. The CDR3 DNA reads as TGTGCCAGCAGTGACCGACTAGAGGCCGGGGAGCTGTTTTTT.

This clonotype was detected only a few times. This sequence joins TRBV7-2 and TRBJ2-7, with TRBD2 as a possible D gene (6 bases). This CDR3 has 14 residues. Germline lookup yields CDR1 SGHTA and CDR2 FQGNSA. Trimming shortened V by 6 bases and J by 3 bases, and 15 bases separated the two germline ends. The CDR3 loop is CASSPSRGSYEQYF. CDR3 sequence (DNA): TGTGCCAGCAGTCCCTCGCGGGGTAGCTACGAGCAGTACTTC.

This clonotype occurred many times. The chain recombines TRBV19 with TRBJ2-2; D remains ambiguous. Trimming cost V 3 bases and J 5 bases, with 7 bases left between them. The germline gives CDR1 LNHDA, CDR2 SQIVND (reference sequence). The CDR3 length is 13 residues. Written as DNA, the CDR3 is TGTGCCAGTAGTATTCCGAGGACCGGGGAGCTGTTTTTT. It translates to CASSIPRTGELFF.

This clonotype came up a few times. In DNA form, the CDR3 reads TGTGCCAGCAGCATTAGACTAGCGGGAGCCTACGAGCAGTACTTC. Translation: CASSIRLAGAYEQYF. The chain employs TRBV11-2 and TRBJ2-7; TRBD2 aligns across 12 bases. Germline-derived CDR1 and CDR2 are SGHAT and FQNNGV. The ends lost 5 bases at V and 2 bases at J; junction bases unmatched: 4. The CDR3 has 15 amino acids.

With respect to this clonotype: Germline and junction disagree at one end, which may indicate a read error. The chain recombines TRBV20-1 with TRBJ2-7; unclear D gene. The CDR3 length is 12 residues. Germline V lookup: CDR1 DFQATT, CDR2 SNEGSKA (reference sequence). The CDR3 protein is CSVPAPGNHRNF. The CDR3 coding sequence is TGCAGTGTTCCCGCCCCCGGAAACCATCGAAACTTC.

At least ten counts were recorded for this clonotype. V and J are TRBV20-1 and TRBJ1-1; the D is unclear. The CDR3 is made up of 18 amino acids. V shed 6 bases and J shed 2 bases, with 28 bases lying between them. CDR1 and CDR2 (germline): DFQATT, SNEGSKA (reference sequence). CDR3 nucleotides: TGCAGTGCCCCCTCCCTTATGCATATCCGACTAAGAAACACTGAAGCTTTCTTT. Protein: CSAPSLMHIRLRNTEAFF.

This clonotype was counted a few times. The chain recombines TRBV29-1 with TRBJ2-7; 8 nucleotides align to TRBD1. The junction had 7 bases not matched to a gene; V was cut back by 3 bases and J by 6 bases. Germline CDR1 SQVTM, CDR2 ANQGSEA. CDR3 length equals 13 residues. The CDR3 sequence: CSVDGQGLSEQYF. CDR3 nucleotides: TGCAGCGTTGACGGACAGGGACTTTCCGAGCAGTACTTC.

This clonotype showed up many times. This chain joins TRBV2 and TRBJ1-5; D remains unclear. The CDR3 totals 14 residues. Germline assignment: CDR1 SNHLY and CDR2 FYNNEI. V was clipped by 6 bases and J by 0 bases, with 9 bases between them. The CDR3 nucleotides read TGTGCCAGCAGCCGACTGAATAGCAATCAGCCCCAGCATTTT. It is translated as CASSRLNSNQPQHF.

The V call is TRBV14, the J call TRBJ2-1; D is undetermined. In germline, CDR1 is SGHDN, CDR2 FVKESK. Between the trimmed V and J ends, which lost 1 base and 3 bases, there was a span of 4 bases. The CDR3 spans 13 residues. The CDR3 nucleotides read TGTGCCAGCAGCCAAGGCCGCTACAATGAGCAGTTCTTC. Its translation: CASSQGRYNEQFF.

This clonotype has just a few counts. This chain joins TRBV11-2 and TRBJ2-7; 15 bases align to TRBD2. CDR1 and CDR2 from the germline V gene are SGHAT and FQNNGV. This CDR3 comprises 16 residues. V lost 2 bases and J lost 8; bases outside the gene matches: 7. In nucleotides, the CDR3 is TGTGCCAGCAGCTTACGCGGACTAGCGGGAGGGCTTAAGCAGTACTTC. It is translated as CASSLRGLAGGLKQYF.

This clonotype was recorded many times. This sequence joins TRBV7-9 and TRBJ2-1; 9 bases align to TRBD2. The CDR3 contains 16 residues. J gave up 2 bases and V 5 bases, and 7 bases lay outside the gene matches. CDR1 SEHNR and CDR2 FQNEAQ come from the germline V gene (reference sequence). The CDR3 DNA sequence: TGTGCCAGCAGCCCGGTAGCGGGAGACCCCTACAATGAGCAGTTCTTC. This translates into CASSPVAGDPYNEQFF.

This clonotype has more than one count but fewer than ten. V and J are TRBV29-1 and TRBJ1-2, with D unclear. The germline CDR1 and CDR2 sequences are SQVTM and ANQGSEA. The CDR3 extends over 13 amino acids. V was shortened by 4 bases and J by 2 bases, with 11 bases between the two germline ends. DNA of the CDR3: TGCAGCGTTGCGGAGCCGGAAAACTATGGCTACACCTTC. This gives the protein CSVAEPENYGYTF.

This clonotype was counted ten times or more. The chain joins TRBV5-6 to TRBJ1-1; 8 bases map to TRBD1. CDR1 SGHDT and CDR2 YYEEEE come from the germline V gene. The CDR3 runs 16 residues. The ends lost 0 bases at V and 2 bases at J; junction bases unmatched: 6. CDR3 residues: CASSLGAGGGNTEAFF. CDR3 DNA sequence: TGTGCCAGCAGCTTGGGGGCAGGGGGCGGAAACACTGAAGCTTTCTTT.

In its sample, this clonotype was seen many times. The chain combines TRBV28 with TRBJ2-5; possible D gene TRBD2, 7 bases. This CDR3 comprises 15 residues. The germline V gene has CDR1 MDHEN and CDR2 SYDVKM. V was clipped by 8 bases and J by 5 bases, with 21 bases between them. The CDR3 DNA reads as TGTGCCAGCCGCTACCTTACAGGGAGGGGGGAGACCCAGTACTTC. This sequence encodes CASRYLTGRGETQYF.

The V gene is TRBV4-1, the J gene TRBJ2-3; 7 bases align to TRBD2. CDR1 MGHRA and CDR2 YSYEKL come from the germline V gene. The CDR3 totals 15 residues. V lost 7 bases and J lost 3; bases outside the gene matches: 10. The CDR3: CASTEGWEGTDTQYF. The CDR3 DNA is TGCGCCAGCACAGAAGGGTGGGAGGGGACAGATACGCAGTATTTT.

This clonotype was counted between two and nine times. The chain employs TRBV12-3 or TRBV12-4 and TRBJ1-6, with D possibly matching TRBD1 (5 bases). The CDR3 spans 14 residues. V was trimmed by 4 bases and J by 6 bases, leaving 10 bases between them. The CDR3 here is CASSSDTSNSPLHF. CDR3 DNA sequence: TGTGCCAGCAGTTCGGACACCTCTAATTCACCCCTCCACTTT.

V usage is TRBV7-2 and J usage is TRBJ2-7; 11 nucleotides align to TRBD1. The V and J ends lost 6 bases and 4 bases, in that order; junction bases with no gene match: 14. The CDR3 is 17 residues long. Germline V gene data show CDR1 as SGHTA and CDR2 as FQGNSA. Written as DNA, the CDR3 is TGTGCCAGCAGTCCATCTATTCGGACAGGGGGCACGTACGAGCAGTACTTC. Protein: CASSPSIRTGGTYEQYF.

This clonotype was recorded many times. This chain uses TRBV7-3 with TRBJ2-2, with D possibly TRBD2 on 6 matching bases. The CDR3 is 16 residues long. V was pared by 0 bases and J by 2 bases, with 10 bases between. Germline values: CDR1 SGHTA, CDR2 FQGTGA. This CDR3 is CASSLTSGDNTGELFF. DNA for the CDR3: TGTGCCAGCAGCTTAACTTCGGGGGACAACACCGGGGAGCTGTTTTTT.

This clonotype has ten or more counts. V gene TRBV28 combines with J gene TRBJ1-5; 9 nucleotides match TRBD1. J was trimmed by 5 bases and V by 1 base; bases with no gene match: 6. The germline V gene encodes CDR1 MDHEN and CDR2 SYDVKM. The CDR3 runs 16 residues. The CDR3 loop is CASSLLDWDRDQPQHF. CDR3 sequence (DNA): TGTGCCAGCAGTTTATTGGATTGGGACAGGGATCAGCCCCAGCATTTT.

This clonotype was seen many times. V gene TRBV6-5 combines with J gene TRBJ2-7, with 7 bases lining up with TRBD1. After removal of 6 bases from V and 3 bases from J, the junction contained 8 bases not matched to a gene. The CDR3 is 14 amino acids. Germline V lookup: CDR1 MNHEY, CDR2 SVGAGI. The CDR3 sequence is CASRPNRGSYEQYF. CDR3 bases: TGTGCCAGCAGACCAAACAGGGGAAGCTACGAGCAGTACTTC.

The chain is built from TRBV6-2 or TRBV6-3 and TRBJ2-7; TRBD1 might be the D (5 bases). CDR1 and CDR2 (germline): MNHEY, SVGEGT. The CDR3 sequence is 14 residues long. V was clipped by 4 bases and J by 2 bases, with 12 bases between them. CDR3 coding DNA: TGTGCCAGCAGTTTGACAGCTACCCCCTACGAGCAGTACTTC. This gives the protein CASSLTATPYEQYF.

This clonotype has at least ten counts. The V and J genes are TRBV12-3 or TRBV12-4 and TRBJ1-1; D is uncertain. CDR3 length equals 12 residues. Trimming shortened V by 4 bases and J by 5 bases, and 8 bases separated the two germline ends. The CDR3 DNA reads as TGTGCCAGCAGTTCCTTTGGGACTGAAGCTTTCTTT. This gives the protein CASSSFGTEAFF.

Details on this clonotype: A much larger clone is a single base away; this may be a read error. The rearrangement joins TRBV27 to TRBJ2-1, with 7 bases aligning to TRBD2. The CDR3 sequence is 16 residues long. CDR1 is MNHEY and CDR2 is SMNVEV in the germline V gene (reference sequence). Trimming at V came to 2 bases and at J to 4 bases, leaving 8 bases not matched to a gene. Here the CDR3 reads CASSLSRLAYYNEQFF. CDR3 DNA: TGTGCCAGCAGTTTAAGTCGACTAGCCTATTACAATGAGCAGTTCTTC.

This clonotype was seen ten or more times. This chain connects TRBV7-9 to TRBJ1-3; D remains unclear. Germline CDR1 SEHNR, CDR2 FQNEAQ (reference sequence). Trimming stripped 8 bases from V and 0 bases from J, with 11 bases between. The CDR3 extends over 14 amino acids. In nucleotides, the CDR3 is TGTGCCAGCCTGAGGAGCGGCTCTGGAAACACCATATATTTT. Translating it yields CASLRSGSGNTIYF.

The chain uses TRBV25-1 and TRBJ2-7; 9 bases are shared with TRBD1. The CDR3 length is 15 residues. With 1 base clipped from V and 3 bases from J, the junction kept 4 bases outside the gene matches. Germline values: CDR1 MGHDK, CDR2 SYGVNS. The CDR3 nucleotides are TGTGCCAGCAGTGAATCCGGGGGACAGGGCTACGAGCAGTACTTC. This gives the protein CASSESGGQGYEQYF.

This clonotype was seen repeatedly, ten times or more. The rearrangement uses TRBV3-1 and TRBJ1-2; D is perhaps TRBD1 (5 bases). The V gene lost 1 base and the J gene lost 8 bases, with 14 bases spanning the gap. The CDR3 is 14 residues long. Germline CDR1 reads LGHDT; CDR2 reads YNNKEL (reference sequence). CDR3 sequence: CASSQVKTVQGYTF. CDR3 sequence (DNA): TGTGCCAGCAGCCAAGTCAAGACAGTCCAGGGCTACACCTTC.

This clonotype was seen many times. CDR3 sequence: CASRLEGLVGTGELFF. As DNA, the CDR3 is TGTGCCAGTAGGTTGGAAGGACTAGTGGGCACCGGGGAGCTGTTTTTT. The chain is built from TRBV19 and TRBJ2-2; 7 positions match TRBD2. The CDR3 runs 16 residues. Trimming took 6 bases from V and 4 from J; bases not matched to a gene: 11. Germline V CDR1 and CDR2: LNHDA, SQIVND (reference sequence).